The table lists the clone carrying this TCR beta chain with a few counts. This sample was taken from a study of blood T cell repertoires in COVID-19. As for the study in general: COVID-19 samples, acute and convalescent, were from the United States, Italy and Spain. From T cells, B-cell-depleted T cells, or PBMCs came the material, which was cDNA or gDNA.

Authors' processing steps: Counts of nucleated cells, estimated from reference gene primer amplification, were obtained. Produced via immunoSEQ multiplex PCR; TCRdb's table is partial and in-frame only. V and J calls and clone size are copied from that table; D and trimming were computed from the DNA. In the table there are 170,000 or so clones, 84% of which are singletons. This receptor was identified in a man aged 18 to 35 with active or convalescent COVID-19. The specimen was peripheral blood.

CDR3 in amino acids: CASSEAQGYEKLFF. The CDR3 bases are TGTGCCAGCAGTGAAGCGCAGGGTTACGAAAAACTGTTTTTT. The V call is TRBV6-1, the J call TRBJ1-4, with a weak D call TRBD1 (5 bases). The CDR3 runs 14 residues. Per germline, CDR1 MNHNS and CDR2 SASEGT. Trimming shortened V by 0 bases and J by 8 bases, and 10 bases separated the two germline ends.